One TCR beta chain is described in this entry. Trimming removed 4 bases from V and 10 bases from J, with 18 bases in between. The germline V gene has CDR1 SNHLY and CDR2 FYNNEI. This CDR3 spans 14 amino acids. This entry is derived from a study of cytomegalovirus exposure and HLA in healthy donors. PCR employed 60 Vbeta and 13 Jbeta primers. Sequencing used immunoSEQ multiplex PCR; TCRdb keeps in-frame clones, though not all of them. The table lists about 120,000 clones, approximately 72% of them singletons. The clonotype comes from a man aged 55 to 70 in good health and CMV-seropositive. The chain carries TRBV2 and TRBJ2-3; D call uncertain. Sequencing was carried out using PBMCs. CDR3 region: CASSVKTGSMSQYF. The DNA for the CDR3 is TGTGCCAGCAGTGTTAAAACCGGGTCTATGTCGCAGTATTTT.